The 32 T cell receptor beta chains given below trace back to one sample, sequenced in a study of T-cell memory formation after mild COVID-19. TCRdb reprocessed the 5' RACE reads with MiXCR, giving one entry per CDR3 protein. The table lists around 90,000 distinct CDR3 sequences, about 14% of them singletons. What was sequenced was PBMCs or a T cell subset sorted from them (not recorded which). The origin of the receptors is a man in his late teens or twenties who had mild COVID-19 (a few samples of this study predate the infection). Cell type and time point are not known.

This chain joins TRBV5-1 and TRBJ2-1; no firm D call. V dropped 0 bases and J dropped 10 bases, with 8 bases sitting between them. Germline CDR1 and CDR2: SGHRS and YFSETQ. The CDR3 has 12 residues. This chain's CDR3 is CASSLDSWEQFF. CDR3 DNA: TGCGCCAGCAGCTTGGACTCCTGGGAGCAGTTCTTC. The full variable domain, in which reference TRBV5-1 and TRBJ2-1 provide the parts outside the CDR3, is KAGVTQTPRYLIKTRGQQVTLSCSPISGHRSVSWYQQTPGQGLQFLFEYFSETQRNKGNFPGRFSGRQFSNSRSEMNVSTLELGDSALYLCASSLDSWEQFFGPGTRLTVL.

Only a few counts were recorded for this clonotype. The chain recombines TRBV4-1 with TRBJ2-7, with 8 bases aligning to TRBD1. CDR1 MGHRA and CDR2 YSYEKL come from the germline V gene. This CDR3 comprises 15 residues. V lost 3 bases, J lost 2 bases, and 6 bases stayed unmatched. The CDR3 here is CASSHPRTGTYEQYF. In DNA form, the CDR3 reads TGCGCCAGCAGCCACCCGCGGACAGGGACCTACGAGCAGTACTTC.

The chain has TRBV14 and TRBJ2-7; no firm D call. V was pared by 3 bases and J by 2 bases, with 14 bases between. Germline V gene sequence: CDR1 SGHDN, CDR2 FVKESK. The CDR3 runs 15 residues. The CDR3 DNA follows: TGTGCCAGCAGCCACCGGAACAACCTCGCCTACGAGCAGTACTTC. It yields the protein CASSHRNNLAYEQYF.

The table lists this clonotype with many counts. This sequence joins TRBV29-1 and TRBJ2-2, with D possibly being TRBD2 (5 bases). CDR1 is SQVTM and CDR2 is ANQGSEA in the germline V gene. This CDR3 is built from 12 residues. With 2 bases removed from V and 4 bases from J, the gap between germline ends came to 5 bases. CDR3 nucleotides: TGCAGCGTTGAAACTAGCACCGGGGAGCTGTTTTTT. This gives the protein CSVETSTGELFF.

V usage is TRBV7-9 and J usage is TRBJ2-2; 9 nucleotides match TRBD1. After removal of 5 bases from V and 7 bases from J, the junction contained 8 bases not matched to a gene. The germline V gene encodes CDR1 SEHNR and CDR2 FQNEAQ (reference sequence). This CDR3 has 15 residues. CDR3 sequence (DNA): TGTGCCAGCAGCGTGGGACAGGGTTTGATCGGGGAGCTGTTTTTT. It encodes CASSVGQGLIGELFF. The variable domain in full, with the rest retrieved from reference TRBV7-9 and TRBJ2-2, is DTGVSQNPRHKITKRGQNVTFRCDPISEHNRLYWYRQTLGQGPEFLTYFQNEAQLEKSRLLSDRFSAERPKGSFSTLEIQRTEQGDSAMYLCASSVGQGLIGELFFGEGSRLTVL.

This chain connects TRBV4-3 to TRBJ2-1, with no clear D. Germline CDR1 reads LGHNA; CDR2 reads YSLEER. The V end lost 1 base, the J end lost 6 bases, and 7 bases lay between the germline ends. This CDR3 has 13 amino acids. Here the CDR3 reads CASSQATSNEQFF. Written as DNA, the CDR3 is TGCGCCAGCAGCCAAGCTACATCCAATGAGCAGTTCTTC.

The chain couples TRBV20-1 to TRBJ1-2; D possibly corresponds to TRBD1 (5 bases). This CDR3 is 11 amino acids long. Germline-derived CDR1 and CDR2 are DFQATT and SNEGSKA (reference sequence). V shed 6 bases and J shed 6 bases, with 11 bases lying between them. CDR3 in DNA: TGCAGTGCACCGCCAGGGAATGGCTACACCTTC. It is translated as CSAPPGNGYTF.

In its sample, this clonotype was seen a few times. The chain employs TRBV7-3 and TRBJ2-2, with TRBD2 matching 10 bases. Germline-derived CDR1 and CDR2 are SGHTA and FQGTGA. This CDR3 has 17 amino acids. Germline trimming cut 5 bases from V and 5 bases from J; bases unmatched to any gene: 11. CDR3 in amino acids: CASSPLGERGGTGELFF. CDR3 nucleotide sequence: TGTGCCAGCAGCCCCCTTGGGGAGCGGGGGGGAACCGGGGAGCTGTTTTTT.

This clonotype has only a few counts. The chain combines TRBV4-1 with TRBJ1-4; the D is unclear. Deletions cut 4 bases from V and 8 bases from J, with 11 bases between. The CDR3 has 13 amino acids. Germline CDR1 is MGHRA and CDR2 is YSYEKL. CDR3 protein: CASSPGMTEKLFF. The CDR3 bases are TGCGCCAGCAGCCCTGGGATGACAGAAAAACTGTTTTTT.

The chain links TRBV7-9 to TRBJ1-1; D is uncertain. The germline V gene encodes CDR1 SEHNR and CDR2 FQNEAQ (reference sequence). The V end lost 6 bases, the J end lost 6 bases, and 8 bases lay between the germline ends. This CDR3 comprises 11 residues. This CDR3 is CASRKTAEAFF. The CDR3, as DNA: TGTGCCAGCAGAAAGACGGCTGAAGCTTTCTTT.

The gene calls are TRBV6-5 and TRBJ2-1; the D is unclear. This CDR3 contains 16 residues. The germline V gene encodes CDR1 MNHEY and CDR2 SVGAGI. V shed 2 bases and J shed 6 bases, with 17 bases lying between them. This CDR3 reads CASSYVGLRSRNEQFF. The CDR3 bases are TGTGCCAGCAGTTACGTAGGCCTCCGTAGCCGCAATGAGCAGTTCTTC.

The gene calls are TRBV19 and TRBJ2-1; D perhaps matches TRBD2 (5 bases). CDR3 length equals 12 residues. In germline, CDR1 is LNHDA, CDR2 SQIVND (reference sequence). Between the trimmed V and J ends, which lost 3 bases and 8 bases, there was a span of 8 bases. CDR3 bases: TGTGCCAGTAGTATCTTGAGGGATGAGCAGTTCTTC. This sequence encodes CASSILRDEQFF.

This clonotype was observed a handful of times. The CDR3 is CASSPPFSRTDTQYF. As DNA, the CDR3 is TGTGCCAGCAGCCCCCCTTTTTCGCGCACAGATACGCAGTATTTT. This chain connects TRBV11-2 to TRBJ2-3; no clear D gene. There are 15 residues in the CDR3. CDR1 and CDR2 from the germline V gene are SGHAT and FQNNGV. The germline V and J ends were trimmed by 5 bases and 1 base, with 13 bases remaining between them.

This clonotype appeared many times. This rearrangement joins TRBV4-1 to TRBJ1-2, with D unclear. The CDR3 runs to 13 residues. Looked up from germline, CDR1 is MGHRA and CDR2 is YSYEKL. Deletions cut 0 bases from V and 5 bases from J, with 7 bases between. The CDR3 DNA is TGCGCCAGCAGCCAAGAATCCGGGTATGGCTACACCTTC. Its protein product is CASSQESGYGYTF.

This clonotype was detected a few times. This chain connects TRBV4-1 to TRBJ2-7, with D unclear. The V and J ends lost 5 bases and 3 bases respectively, with 20 bases between them. From germline, CDR1 is MGHRA and CDR2 YSYEKL. This CDR3 has 16 residues. The CDR3 DNA sequence: TGCGCCAGCAGCACAAGGGATCAACTTAGCCTCTACGAGCAGTACTTC. Its translation: CASSTRDQLSLYEQYF.

This clonotype has only a few counts. V and J are TRBV12-3 or TRBV12-4 and TRBJ2-7, with D tentatively TRBD2 (5 bases). V lost 3 bases and J 0 bases, leaving 18 bases between the germline ends. The CDR3 runs to 17 residues. The CDR3 bases are TGTGCCAGCAGTTTTGGGAGTCGCAGGCTGTACTCCTACGAGCAGTACTTC. It is translated as CASSFGSRRLYSYEQYF.

This clonotype was recorded a few times. The junction and the germline gene differ at one end; a read error may be behind it. The V gene is TRBV12-3 or TRBV12-4, the J gene TRBJ2-1; the match to TRBD2 covers 10 bases. This CDR3 spans 14 amino acids. Written as DNA, the CDR3 is TGTGCCAGCAGTCTAGCGGGGGCGCTCAATGAGCAGTTCTTC. Its translation: CASSLAGALNEQFF.

The V gene is TRBV11-2, the J gene TRBJ1-6, with D maybe TRBD1 (6 bases). The CDR3 length is 12 residues. Germline V gene sequence: CDR1 SGHAT, CDR2 FQNNGV. The V gene lost 1 base and the J gene lost 13 bases, with 8 bases spanning the gap. This CDR3 reads CASSLGGAPLHF. The CDR3 DNA sequence: TGTGCCAGCAGCTTAGGGGGGGCTCCCCTCCACTTT. The variable domain in full, with the rest retrieved from reference TRBV11-2 and TRBJ1-6, is EAGVAQSPRYKIIEKRQSVAFWCNPISGHATLYWYQQILGQGPKLLIQFQNNGVVDDSQLPKDRFSAERLKGVDSTLKIQPAKLEDSAVYLCASSLGGAPLHFGNGTRLTVT.

This clonotype turned up a few times. The chain uses TRBV7-8 and TRBJ1-1; D call uncertain. The CDR3 runs 14 residues. Trimming shortened V by 6 bases and J by 0 bases, and 11 bases separated the two germline ends. Germline V gives CDR1 SGHVS, CDR2 FQNEAQ. The CDR3: CASRAGAVNTEAFF. CDR3 nucleotide sequence: TGTGCCAGCAGGGCAGGAGCGGTGAACACTGAAGCTTTCTTT.

This clonotype occurred a few times. The chain joins TRBV20-1 to TRBJ1-1; 10 bases match TRBD1. The V gene end was trimmed by 4 bases and the J gene end by 4 bases; junction bases not matched to a gene: 3. Germline V gene data show CDR1 as DFQATT and CDR2 as SNEGSKA (reference sequence). The CDR3 runs 13 residues. The CDR3 sequence is CSAKDRGGTEAFF. The CDR3 coding sequence is TGCAGTGCTAAGGACAGGGGGGGCACTGAAGCTTTCTTT.

This clonotype has more than one count but fewer than ten. This sequence joins TRBV20-1 and TRBJ2-1; weak D call: TRBD2 (7 bases). From germline, CDR1 is DFQATT and CDR2 SNEGSKA (reference sequence). The CDR3 runs to 17 residues. Trimming stripped 3 bases from V and 4 bases from J, with 22 bases between. As DNA, the CDR3 is TGCAGTGCTAGGGCCCAAGGATTCGGGGGGCCTTACAATGAGCAGTTCTTC. Residues: CSARAQGFGGPYNEQFF.

This clonotype has more than one count but fewer than ten. This chain joins TRBV12-3 or TRBV12-4 and TRBJ1-6; tentatively, D is TRBD1 (5 bases). The CDR3 runs 14 residues. The V end was cut by 6 bases, the J end by 7 bases, with 13 bases between. The CDR3 DNA reads as TGTGCCAGCAGAGCAGGGTTCCTGAATTCACCCCTCCACTTT. It codes for CASRAGFLNSPLHF.

The rearrangement joins TRBV24-1 to TRBJ2-2; D is perhaps TRBD1 (5 bases). Between the trimmed V and J ends, which lost 7 bases and 6 bases, there was a span of 11 bases. This CDR3 region has 13 residues. Germline CDR1 and CDR2: KGHDR and SFDVKD. CDR3 nucleotides: TGTGCCACCAGAGGGGATACCGCCGGGGAGCTGTTTTTT. It translates to CATRGDTAGELFF.

This clonotype has a count of ten or more. The V gene is TRBV7-9, the J gene TRBJ1-2; 11 bases match TRBD1. The V and J ends lost 5 bases and 7 bases, in that order; junction bases with no gene match: 9. The germline V gene has CDR1 SEHNR and CDR2 FQNEAQ (reference sequence). This CDR3 is built from 15 residues. The CDR3 protein is CASSPSGQGASGYTF. The CDR3 bases are TGTGCCAGCAGCCCAAGTGGACAGGGGGCGAGTGGCTACACCTTC.

This clonotype was counted a few times. This chain connects TRBV7-8 to TRBJ2-3; no clear D gene. Trimming took off 3 bases at V and 8 bases at J, with 9 bases between the two ends. Germline V gene lookup returns CDR1 SGHVS and CDR2 FQNEAQ. The CDR3 contains 12 residues. The CDR3 spells CASSFTHSTQYF. CDR3 in DNA: TGTGCCAGCAGCTTTACCCACAGTACGCAGTATTTT.

This clonotype was observed a few times. V is TRBV4-3 and J is TRBJ2-3, with D tentatively TRBD1 (6 bases). The CDR3 is 16 residues long. Trimming stripped 3 bases from V and 0 bases from J, with 13 bases between. Per germline, CDR1 LGHNA and CDR2 YSLEER. The CDR3 bases are TGCGCCAGCAGCCAGGCGGACAGCTCTAGCACAGATACGCAGTATTTT. It is translated as CASSQADSSSTDTQYF.

The V call is TRBV29-1, the J call TRBJ2-5; no definite D call. V shed 4 bases and J shed 3 bases, with 15 bases lying between them. Germline V gene sequence: CDR1 SQVTM, CDR2 ANQGSEA. CDR3 length: 14 amino acids. This chain's CDR3 is CSVVRRDGEETQYF. The DNA for the CDR3 is TGCAGCGTTGTTCGGCGAGATGGGGAAGAGACCCAGTACTTC.

This clonotype has only a few counts. The J gene is TRBJ2-7, the V gene TRBV12-3 or TRBV12-4; D ambiguous. The CDR3 spans 13 residues. V gave up 1 base and J gave up 3 bases, with 7 bases separating them. CDR3 nucleotide sequence: TGTGCCAGCAGTTTAGGGGTCTTCTACGAGCAGTACGTC. Protein: CASSLGVFYEQYV.

This clonotype appeared a few times. J is TRBJ2-2 and V is TRBV19, with D possibly TRBD1 on 6 matching bases. The CDR3 loop spans 14 amino acids. Per germline, CDR1 LNHDA and CDR2 SQIVND (reference sequence). Trimming removed 5 bases from V and 6 bases from J, with 13 bases in between. CDR3 amino acids: CASSPQTGPGELFF. The CDR3 bases are TGTGCCAGTAGTCCCCAGACAGGTCCCGGGGAGCTGTTTTTT.

This chain links TRBV15 with TRBJ2-1, with 10 bases identical to TRBD2. V gave up 5 bases and J gave up 8 bases; unmatched junction bases: 6. The CDR3 spans 14 residues. CDR1 is LNHNV, CDR2 YYDKDF, per germline (reference sequence). The CDR3 spells CATSYSGGAYEQFF. The CDR3 bases are TGTGCCACCAGCTACAGCGGGGGGGCCTATGAGCAGTTCTTC.

This clonotype was detected a few times. This chain links TRBV29-1 with TRBJ2-1; TRBD2 matches 11 bases. Germline lookup yields CDR1 SQVTM and CDR2 ANQGSEA. The CDR3 covers 12 residues. V dropped 4 bases and J dropped 10; count of bases not matched to a gene: 3. CDR3 DNA sequence: TGCAGCGTTGTACTAGCGGGGGTGGAGCAGTTCTTC. Translating it yields CSVVLAGVEQFF.

This clonotype was seen only a few times. J is TRBJ2-1 and V is TRBV7-9; TRBD2 matches at 10 bases. Germline V lookup: CDR1 SEHNR, CDR2 FQNEAQ (reference sequence). V gave up 5 bases and J gave up 4 bases; unmatched junction bases: 14. The CDR3 spans 18 residues. This CDR3 reads CASSPGTPSGGRYNEQFF. The CDR3 nucleotides are TGTGCCAGCAGCCCGGGGACGCCTAGCGGGGGTAGATACAATGAGCAGTTCTTC.